The rows below give T cell receptor beta chains drawn from one sample of a study of T cell changes during pregnancy in multiple sclerosis. The data were produced by immunoSEQ multiplex PCR, yet TCRdb's version contains in-frame clones alone and is incomplete. Here the sample spans tens of thousands of clones, nearly 95% being singletons. This specimen was CD4+ T cells from peripheral blood mononuclear cells, taken after pregnancy. The receptors come from a female donor with multiple sclerosis, enrolled in a pregnancy study. CDR3s include the opening cysteine and the closing phenylalanine or tryptophan. The D gene is left open where the match is weak. Part of the rows lack a size; the others show once, few, many or a class for expanded clones.

>-|TRBV19|-|TRBJ1-1|14
TGTGCCAGTAGTTTGGTCCAGTTGAACACTGAAGCTTTCTTT
CASSLVQLNTEAFF
>TRBD2|TRBV6-1|-|TRBJ2-1|15
TGTGCCAGCACCCGGCTACTAGCGGGGACCGGGGAGCAGTTCTTC
CASTRLLAGTGEQFF
>-|TRBV7-9|-|TRBJ2-3|14
TGTGCCAGCAGCATCACAGGGCGCACAGATACGCAGTATTTT
CASSITGRTDTQYF
>-|TRBV7-2|once|TRBJ2-1|15
TGTGCCAGCAGCTTAGGGCTAGCGAACTACAATGAGCAGTTCTTC
CASSLGLANYNEQFF
>TRBD2|TRBV28|-|TRBJ2-1|18
TGTGCCAGCAAACCCGAGGCCAGCGGGAGGGATTCCTACAATGAGCAGTTCTTC
CASKPEASGRDSYNEQFF
>TRBD2|TRBV28|-|TRBJ2-1|15
TGTGCCAGCAGAGGACTAGCGGGAGGGTACAATGAGCAGTTCTTC
CASRGLAGGYNEQFF
>TRBD1|TRBV19|-|TRBJ1-2|13
TGTGCCAGTAGCCAGGACAGGGGAAAAGGCTACACCTTC
CASSQDRGKGYTF
>TRBD2|TRBV28|-|TRBJ2-1|16
TGTGCCAGCAGTCGACCCTCCGGACTAGCGGGAAGTGAGCAGTTCTTC
CASSRPSGLAGSEQFF
>-|TRBV2|once|TRBJ2-3|16
TGTGCCAGCAGGCCCCTCACGAAGAGTAGCACAGATACGCAGTATTTT
CASRPLTKSSTDTQYF
>-|TRBV6-5|-|TRBJ1-2|14
TGTGCCAGCAGCCGCGATGCGGCACCCTATGGCTACACCTTC
CASSRDAAPYGYTF
>TRBD2|TRBV6-1|-|TRBJ2-1|18
TGTGCCAGCAGTGAAGCGCTTCGGCTAGCGGGCGCCTACAATGAGCAGTTCTTC
CASSEALRLAGAYNEQFF
>TRBD2|TRBV5-1|-|TRBJ2-5|17
TGCGCCAGCAGCTTGGCCTTGACTAGCGGGACTCAAGAGACCCAGTACTTC
CASSLALTSGTQETQYF
>TRBD1|TRBV5-6|-|TRBJ2-7|18
TGTGCCAGCAGCTTAATCGGCTTGGCGGGACAGGGGCTCAACGAGCAGTACTTC
CASSLIGLAGQGLNEQYF
>TRBD1|TRBV18|-|TRBJ2-5|16
TGTGCCAGCTCACTTTCCCCGGGACAGGGGGCGGAGACCCAGTACTTC
CASSLSPGQGAETQYF
>TRBD2|TRBV29-1|-|TRBJ2-3|15
TGCAGCGTTGGCGAACCAGCGGGAGGGCCGGGAGTGCAGTATTTT
CSVGEPAGGPGVQYF
>-|TRBV5-1|-|TRBJ2-1|15
TGCGCCAGCAGGCGCTTAGCGGACTCCTACAATGAGCAGTTCTTC
CASRRLADSYNEQFF